This TCR beta chain originates from a study of blood T cell repertoires in COVID-19. Germline V lookup: CDR1 LGHNA, CDR2 YNFKEQ. The CDR3 extends over 16 amino acids. Deletions cut 4 bases from V and 7 bases from J, with 23 bases between. TCRdb's copy holds only in-frame clones and misses some; the assay was immunoSEQ multiplex PCR. Here the sample spans over 200,000 clones, around 83% being singletons. This sequence joins TRBV4-2 and TRBJ2-7; possibly TRBD2 for D (9 bases). The sample consisted of peripheral blood. The receptor was isolated from a woman in her forties or fifties with acute or convalescent COVID-19. The CDR3 is CASSLPGGGRAKEQYF. DNA for the CDR3: TGTGCCAGCAGCCTCCCAGGGGGCGGGAGGGCCAAGGAGCAGTACTTC.